The 32 T cell receptor beta chains reported below all come from one sample, sequenced in a study of CD8+CD57+ T cells in acquired aplastic anemia. Sequencing was done on patients that had shown CD8+CD57+ cell expansion by flow cytometry. TCR beta VDJ and CDR3 profiling used genomic DNA as template. TCRdb recomputed calls from the reads with MiXCR, one row per CDR3 protein. The sample includes about 470,000 distinct CDR3 sequences, roughly 34% of them seen just once. The sample was sorted CD4+, CD8+, or CD8+CD57+ T cells (not recorded which) from PBMCs. Every receptor here comes from a human donor with aplastic anemia.

This chain links TRBV7-6 with TRBJ2-1, with 10 bases matching TRBD1. J was trimmed by 0 bases and V by 5 bases; bases with no gene match: 13. Germline V CDR1 and CDR2: SGHVS, FNYEAQ. The CDR3 totals 19 residues. CDR3 protein: CASSPPGTGASSSYNEQFF. Here the CDR3 DNA reads TGTGCCAGCAGCCCTCCCGGGACAGGGGCCTCAAGCTCCTACAATGAGCAGTTCTTC.

This clonotype has just a few counts. The chain is built from TRBV5-6 and TRBJ2-5; 7 bases are a match to TRBD1. The CDR3 is 15 amino acids. The ends lost 3 bases at V and 13 bases at J; junction bases unmatched: 18. The germline gives CDR1 SGHDT, CDR2 YYEEEE. In DNA, the CDR3 is TGTGCCAGCAGCTCCTATTCGCGCGACAGGGATGCCCGGTACTTC. It is translated as CASSSYSRDRDARYF.

To note about this clonotype: Possible read error: a much larger clone is one base away. The V call is TRBV7-3, the J call TRBJ1-6; perhaps TRBD1 as D (5 bases). Per germline, CDR1 SGHTA and CDR2 FQGTGA. This CDR3 has 14 amino acids. This chain's CDR3 is CASSVDSSRSPLQF. The CDR3 DNA reads as TGCGCCAGCAGCGTAGACAGTTCTCGGTCACCCCTCCAGTTT.

The sample holds a few counts of this clonotype. J is TRBJ1-3 and V is TRBV9; D possibly corresponds to TRBD1 (5 bases). This CDR3 is 22 amino acids long. Germline CDR1 is SGDLS and CDR2 is YYNGEE. The V end lost 0 bases, the J end lost 0 bases, and 28 bases lay between the germline ends. The CDR3 is CASSVGKGSSVPTRSSGNTIYF. Here the CDR3 DNA reads TGTGCCAGCAGCGTAGGAAAGGGGAGCTCTGTCCCAACGAGGAGCTCTGGAAACACCATATATTTT. The full variable domain, completed using reference TRBV9 and TRBJ1-3, is DSGVTQTPKHLITATGQRVTLRCSPRSGDLSVYWYQQSLDQGLQFLIQYYNGEERAKGNILERFSAQQFPDLHSELNLSSLELGDSALYFCASSVGKGSSVPTRSSGNTIYFGEGSWLTVV.

This clonotype was seen many times. The chain carries TRBV20-1 and TRBJ1-1, with a possible D match to TRBD1 (5 bases). Deletions cut 6 bases from V and 6 bases from J, with 8 bases between. In germline, CDR1 is DFQATT, CDR2 SNEGSKA (reference sequence). This CDR3 is built from 10 residues. As DNA, the CDR3 is TGCAGTGCCCCAGGGCCTGAAGCTTTCTTT. Translation: CSAPGPEAFF.

The chain uses TRBV6-1 and TRBJ1-5; TRBD1 agrees at 7 bases. The germline V gene has CDR1 MNHNS and CDR2 SASEGT. This CDR3 has 15 residues. Trimming removed 2 bases from V and 11 bases from J; junction bases left unmatched: 12. DNA of the CDR3: TGTGCCAGCAGTGAACGGACAGGAGGAAAAGAGACCCAGCATTTT. This translates into CASSERTGGKETQHF.

This clonotype was recorded at least ten times. V gene TRBV5-1 combines with J gene TRBJ2-7; D not resolved. V lost 1 base to trimming and J lost 4 bases, with 9 bases between them. The CDR3 runs 13 residues. CDR1 and CDR2 (germline): SGHRS, YFSETQ. DNA of the CDR3: TGCGCCAGCAGCTTGAACAGCCGGTACGAGCAGTACTTC. It translates to CASSLNSRYEQYF.

This clonotype was seen at least ten times. The genes are TRBV29-1 and TRBJ2-7; 8 nucleotides match TRBD1. The CDR3 is made up of 11 amino acids. V lost 6 bases to trimming and J lost 7 bases; unmatched junction nucleotides: 5. Germline V gene lookup returns CDR1 SQVTM and CDR2 ANQGSEA. The CDR3 region is CSVRTGREQYF. CDR3 bases: TGCAGCGTCCGGACAGGGAGGGAGCAGTACTTC.

This clonotype was found many times. This rearrangement joins TRBV13 to TRBJ1-6, with 10 positions matching TRBD1. After removal of 2 bases from V and 6 bases from J, the junction contained 1 base not matched to a gene. Looked up from germline, CDR1 is PRHDT and CDR2 is FYEKMQ (reference sequence). The CDR3 is made up of 15 amino acids. The CDR3 DNA follows: TGTGCCAGCAGCTTACGGGACAGGGGTAATTCACCCCTCCACTTT. This codes for CASSLRDRGNSPLHF.

This clonotype appeared many times. The chain couples TRBV20-1 to TRBJ1-2, with D possibly matching TRBD1 (5 bases). Trimming took off 6 bases at V and 6 bases at J, with 14 bases between the two ends. The CDR3 sequence is 12 residues long. Per the germline V gene, CDR1 is DFQATT and CDR2 is SNEGSKA (reference sequence). The DNA of the CDR3 is TGCAGTGCGCGGGGAGGGGTGGATGGCTACACCTTC. Translating gives CSARGGVDGYTF.

The genes are TRBV7-9 and TRBJ1-2; TRBD1 matches at 10 bases. The germline V gene encodes CDR1 SEHNR and CDR2 FQNEAQ (reference sequence). The CDR3 is 13 amino acids. V trimming: 6 bases; J trimming: 5 bases; junction bases outside the gene matches: 3. The CDR3 is CASRRDRGYGYTF. CDR3 DNA: TGTGCCAGCAGAAGGGACAGGGGATATGGCTACACCTTC.

The rearrangement uses TRBV10-1 and TRBJ2-2; TRBD2 agrees at 9 bases. V was clipped by 8 bases and J by 4 bases; unmatched bases: 8. The V gene's germline CDR1 is WNHNN and CDR2 SYGVQD (reference sequence). This CDR3 has 15 residues. The CDR3: CASSGGGAPTGELFF. The CDR3 nucleotides read TGCGCCAGCTCTGGCGGGGGGGCGCCCACCGGGGAGCTGTTTTTT.

This clonotype has more than one count but fewer than ten. The chain carries TRBV7-9 and TRBJ2-7; no definite D call. Trimming took 5 bases from V and 3 from J, leaving 11 bases between them. The germline gives CDR1 SEHNR, CDR2 FQNEAQ (reference sequence). The CDR3 extends over 13 amino acids. The CDR3 region is CASSLLNVYEQYF. The CDR3 DNA follows: TGTGCCAGCAGCCTTCTCAATGTCTACGAGCAGTACTTC. The full variable domain, with the rest looked up from reference TRBV7-9 and TRBJ2-7, is DTGVSQNPRHKITKRGQNVTFRCDPISEHNRLYWYRQTLGQGPEFLTYFQNEAQLEKSRLLSDRFSAERPKGSFSTLEIQRTEQGDSAMYLCASSLLNVYEQYFGPGTRLTVT.

This clonotype was seen only a few times. The chain recombines TRBV27 with TRBJ2-7, with D maybe TRBD2 (6 bases). Germline V gene sequence: CDR1 MNHEY, CDR2 SMNVEV (reference sequence). V lost 3 bases to trimming and J lost 4 bases, with 16 bases between them. This CDR3 is 15 amino acids long. This CDR3 is CASSFRGGLGYEQYF. DNA of the CDR3: TGTGCCAGCAGTTTCCGCGGAGGGCTTGGGTACGAGCAGTACTTC.

This clonotype was seen at least ten times. This chain joins TRBV5-8 and TRBJ2-5, with a tentative D call TRBD1 (6 bases). Germline assignment: CDR1 SGHTS and CDR2 YDEGEE. This CDR3 comprises 14 residues. Trimming shortened V by 4 bases and J by 3 bases, and 13 bases separated the two germline ends. CDR3 residues: CASSPGQLKETQYF. CDR3 DNA sequence: TGTGCCAGCAGCCCTGGACAGTTGAAAGAGACCCAGTACTTC.

This clonotype was observed at least ten times. This chain links TRBV11-3 with TRBJ2-7, with 11 bases fitting TRBD1. V lost 5 bases, J lost 5 bases, and 2 bases stayed unmatched. The CDR3 runs to 13 residues. Per germline, CDR1 SGHNT and CDR2 YENEEA. The CDR3 is CASSRTGGNEQYF. The CDR3, as DNA: TGTGCCAGCAGCCGGACAGGGGGCAACGAGCAGTACTTC. The whole variable domain, remainder taken from reference TRBV11-3 and TRBJ2-7, is EAGVVQSPRYKIIEKKQPVAFWCNPISGHNTLYWYLQNLGQGPELLIRYENEEAVDDSQLPKDRFSAERLKGVDSTLKIQPAELGDSAVYLCASSRTGGNEQYFGPGTRLTVT.

This clonotype showed up just a few times. The chain is built from TRBV4-3 and TRBJ2-3; TRBD1 is a possible D gene (6 bases). CDR1 and CDR2 (germline): LGHNA, YSLEER. V was clipped by 4 bases and J by 2 bases, with 10 bases between them. The CDR3 spans 14 residues. CDR3 in amino acids: CASSPGDFTDTQYF. The CDR3, as DNA: TGCGCCAGCAGCCCAGGGGATTTCACAGATACGCAGTATTTT.

This clonotype was observed a handful of times. It is likely a read error, because the conserved phenylalanine at the end of the CDR3 is missing. V is TRBV4-2 and J is TRBJ2-3; D call uncertain. Germline V gene sequence: CDR1 LGHNA, CDR2 YNFKEQ. Trimming cost V 0 bases and J 3 bases, with 4 bases left between them. The CDR3 totals 13 residues. This CDR3 is CASSQESTDTQYL. The CDR3, as DNA: TGTGCCAGCAGCCAAGAATCAACAGATACGCAGTATCTT.

V usage is TRBV11-2 and J usage is TRBJ2-1; the D is unclear. Trimming shortened V by 3 bases and J by 3 bases, and 18 bases separated the two germline ends. This CDR3 is built from 17 residues. Looked up from germline, CDR1 is SGHAT and CDR2 is FQNNGV. The CDR3 nucleotides are TGTGCCAGCAGCTTTTTAAGTTTCAGGTCAAACTACAATGAGCAGTTCTTC. It codes for CASSFLSFRSNYNEQFF.

The chain uses TRBV20-1 and TRBJ2-5, with D unclear. V was trimmed by 0 bases and J by 3 bases, leaving 14 bases between them. Germline CDR1 and CDR2: DFQATT and SNEGSKA (reference sequence). This CDR3 region has 15 residues. The CDR3 nucleotides read TGCAGTGCTAGAGATGGTCGGACCCTAGAAGAGACCCAGTACTTC. Amino acids: CSARDGRTLEETQYF.

The chain has TRBV19 and TRBJ2-3; 8 nucleotides line up with TRBD1. The CDR3 has 11 amino acids. CDR1 is LNHDA and CDR2 is SQIVND in the germline V gene (reference sequence). The CDR3 nucleotides are TGTGCGGGACAGGGCACAGATACGCAGTATTTT. It yields the protein CAGQGTDTQYF.

J is TRBJ1-5 and V is TRBV10-3, with no clear D. The CDR3 spans 15 residues. Per the germline V gene, CDR1 is ENHRY and CDR2 is SYGVKD. Trimming pared 0 bases from V and 11 bases from J, leaving 17 bases between. The CDR3 reads CAISESSGNEETQHF. The CDR3 DNA reads as TGTGCCATCAGTGAGTCTAGCGGGAACGAAGAGACCCAGCATTTT.

V usage is TRBV15 and J usage is TRBJ2-6; 9 nucleotides align to TRBD2. The CDR3 is 18 amino acids. Per the germline V gene, CDR1 is LNHNV and CDR2 is YYDKDF (reference sequence). Trimming cost V 3 bases and J 0 bases; bases outside gene matches: 6. Here the CDR3 reads CATSRGSGGSSGANVLTF. The CDR3 nucleotides read TGTGCCACCAGCAGGGGTAGCGGGGGTAGCTCTGGGGCCAACGTCCTGACTTTC. The whole variable domain, remainder taken from reference TRBV15 and TRBJ2-6, is DAMVIQNPRYQVTQFGKPVTLSCSQTLNHNVMYWYQQKSSQAPKLLFHYYDKDFNNEADTPDNFQSRRPNTSFCFLDIRSPGLGDTAMYLCATSRGSGGSSGANVLTFGAGSRLTVL.

This rearrangement joins TRBV7-8 to TRBJ2-5; no definite D call. The germline gives CDR1 SGHVS, CDR2 FQNEAQ. This CDR3 is 15 amino acids long. V lost 5 bases, J lost 4 bases, and 17 bases lay in between. The CDR3, as DNA: TGTGCCAGCAGCCAAGGACCGGGTGAGCGAGAGACCCAGTACTTC. Translating it yields CASSQGPGERETQYF.

This clonotype was observed many times. The rearrangement links TRBV19 to TRBJ1-5; no definite D call. The CDR3 runs to 13 residues. Germline CDR1 LNHDA, CDR2 SQIVND (reference sequence). Between the trimmed V and J ends, which lost 7 bases and 5 bases, there was a span of 12 bases. The CDR3 loop is CASTVDRYQPQHF. CDR3 nucleotide sequence: TGTGCCAGTACCGTGGACCGATATCAGCCCCAGCATTTT.

The chain carries TRBV15 and TRBJ2-7; 8 bases agree with TRBD1. CDR1 LNHNV and CDR2 YYDKDF come from the germline V gene (reference sequence). After removal of 2 bases from V and 6 bases from J, the junction contained 9 bases not matched to a gene. The CDR3 sequence is 15 residues long. DNA for the CDR3: TGTGCCACCAGCAGAAATGGACAGGGACCAAGCGAGCAGTACTTC. This gives the protein CATSRNGQGPSEQYF.

This clonotype was detected many times. The rearrangement links TRBV9 to TRBJ1-1, with D uncertain. Germline values: CDR1 SGDLS, CDR2 YYNGEE. The CDR3 is made up of 15 amino acids. Trimming cost V 0 bases and J 0 bases, with 9 bases left between them. CDR3 residues: CASSVGGSMNTEAFF. In nucleotides, the CDR3 is TGTGCCAGCAGCGTAGGCGGCAGTATGAACACTGAAGCTTTCTTT. Using reference TRBV9 and TRBJ1-1 for the parts outside the CDR3, the full variable domain is DSGVTQTPKHLITATGQRVTLRCSPRSGDLSVYWYQQSLDQGLQFLIQYYNGEERAKGNILERFSAQQFPDLHSELNLSSLELGDSALYFCASSVGGSMNTEAFFGQGTRLTVV.

In its sample, this clonotype was seen a few times. Its ends do not fully match the called genes, so a read error is possible. The chain carries TRBV7-8 and TRBJ1-1, with TRBD1 identical over 7 bases. There are 11 residues in the CDR3. Germline V gene data show CDR1 as SGHVS and CDR2 as FQNEAQ. In DNA form, the CDR3 reads TGTGCCAGCAGTTTAGGGACAGTCGCTTTCTTT. This encodes CASSLGTVAFF.

This clonotype has a count of ten or more. This chain connects TRBV2 to TRBJ2-1; 8 bases line up with TRBD2. After removal of 5 bases from V and 9 bases from J, the junction contained 9 bases not matched to a gene. The CDR3 contains 14 residues. Per germline, CDR1 SNHLY and CDR2 FYNNEI. The CDR3 loop is CASSSGLGLREQFF. The CDR3 DNA sequence: TGTGCCAGCAGTTCGGGACTAGGGCTTCGTGAGCAGTTCTTC.

CDR3 amino acids: CASSYPAGGPETQYF. In DNA, the CDR3 is TGTGCCAGCAGTTACCCAGCGGGGGGGCCGGAGACCCAGTACTTC. This chain joins TRBV6-2 or TRBV6-3 and TRBJ2-5, with 10 bases matching TRBD2. This CDR3 contains 15 residues. The V segment lost 2 bases and the J segment 5 bases; nucleotides outside the gene matches: 5. Germline V gives CDR1 MNHEY, CDR2 SVGEGT.

This chain connects TRBV10-3 to TRBJ1-1; 11 bases are a match to TRBD1. The germline gives CDR1 ENHRY, CDR2 SYGVKD. The trim removed 4 bases at V and 1 base at J, leaving 5 bases unmatched. The CDR3 runs to 16 residues. CDR3 sequence (DNA): TGTGCCATCAGTGGAAGGACAGGGGGCGCGAACACTGAAGCTTTCTTT. Amino acids: CAISGRTGGANTEAFF.

The CDR3 protein is CASRSGTVDGELFF. CDR3 nucleotides: TGTGCCAGCAGGTCCGGGACAGTTGACGGGGAGCTGTTTTTT. This chain joins TRBV9 and TRBJ2-2; TRBD1 matches 7 bases. V lost 5 bases and J lost 7; bases outside the gene matches: 8. This CDR3 has 14 residues. Germline assignment: CDR1 SGDLS and CDR2 YYNGEE.